The rows below give T cell receptor beta chains drawn from one sample of a study of T cell responses to AZD1222 COVID-19 vaccine. Libraries were prepared by immunoSEQ multiplex PCR; TCRdb keeps only in-frame clonotypes and omits some of them. Of roughly 180,000 clones in the sample, roughly 93% are singletons; the top ten hold roughly 9.2%. The sample was peripheral blood, taken on day 0 of AZD1222 vaccination. These receptors were collected from an adult in good health. Each CDR3 is given with its conserved first and last residue. The D gene is left open where the match is weak. Clone size is shown for a subset of rows, as once, few, many or a class of expanded clone.

V: TRBV6-1; D: .; J: TRBJ2-1; size: .; DNA: TGTGCCAGCAGTGAGAGCTTTGGCTCCTACAATGAGCAGTTCTTC; CDR3: CASSESFGSYNEQFF
V: TRBV6-5; D: TRBD2; J: TRBJ2-7; size: .; DNA: TGTGCCAGCAGGTTGACTAGCGGGACCTACGAGCAGTACTTC; CDR3: CASRLTSGTYEQYF
V: TRBV12-3/TRBV12-4; D: .; J: TRBJ2-7; size: .; DNA: TGTGCCAGTAGGAAGCATGGCTACGAGCAGTACTTC; CDR3: CASRKHGYEQYF
V: TRBV24-1; D: .; J: TRBJ1-2; size: .; DNA: TGTGCCACCAGTGATGATACAGGGCTGAATGGCTACACCTTC; CDR3: CATSDDTGLNGYTF
V: TRBV5-1; D: .; J: TRBJ1-1; size: .; DNA: TGCGCCAGCAGCTTGGTAGGGGAGGGGACTGAAGCTTTCTTT; CDR3: CASSLVGEGTEAFF
V: TRBV7-9; D: TRBD1; J: TRBJ1-4; size: .; DNA: TGTGCCAGCAGCTTCGGACAGGGTCCGACAACTAATGAAAAACTGTTTTTT; CDR3: CASSFGQGPTTNEKLFF
V: TRBV30; D: .; J: TRBJ1-2; size: .; DNA: TGTGCCTGGATGGAGGGTGATGGCTACACCTTC; CDR3: CAWMEGDGYTF
V: TRBV25-1; D: .; J: TRBJ1-1; size: .; DNA: TGTGCCAGCAGTGAATATCATACTGAAGCTTTCTTT; CDR3: CASSEYHTEAFF
V: TRBV28; D: .; J: TRBJ2-1; size: .; DNA: TGTGCCAGCAGTCCGGGCGTGGGGAGGAGCTCCTACAATGAGCAGTTCTTC; CDR3: CASSPGVGRSSYNEQFF
V: TRBV5-1; D: TRBD2; J: TRBJ2-2; size: .; DNA: TGCGCCAGCAGCTTGGATCCGGGACTAGCGGCCGGGGAGCTGTTTTTT; CDR3: CASSLDPGLAAGELFF
V: TRBV29-1; D: TRBD2; J: TRBJ2-7; size: .; DNA: TGCAGCGTTGGGACTAGCGGGAGCTACGAGCAGTACTTC; CDR3: CSVGTSGSYEQYF
V: TRBV9; D: .; J: TRBJ2-7; size: few; DNA: TGTGCCAGCAGCTACGGGAGCCAGAGCTCCTACGAGCAGTACTTC; CDR3: CASSYGSQSSYEQYF
V: TRBV19; D: .; J: TRBJ2-7; size: .; DNA: TGTGCCAGTAGTATACGGGGACTGGCGGGATCAACCATCGGGGCCTACGAGCAGTACTTC; CDR3: CASSIRGLAGSTIGAYEQYF
V: TRBV6-2/TRBV6-3; D: .; J: TRBJ1-1; size: .; DNA: TGTGCCAGCAGTTATTTTAGTGGTTCCACTGAAGCTTTCTTT; CDR3: CASSYFSGSTEAFF
V: TRBV18; D: TRBD1; J: TRBJ2-6; size: .; DNA: TGTGCCAGCTCACTTCCCGGGACAGGGGCTGGGGCCAACGTCCTGACTTTC; CDR3: CASSLPGTGAGANVLTF
V: TRBV12-3/TRBV12-4; D: .; J: TRBJ1-2; size: .; DNA: TGTGCCAGCAGTTTCGGACAGTCTTGGGGCTACACCTTC; CDR3: CASSFGQSWGYTF
V: TRBV6-2/TRBV6-3; D: TRBD2; J: TRBJ2-5; size: .; DNA: TGTGCCAGCAGTTACGCCGGGTGGGGGGGCCAAGAGACCCAGTACTTC; CDR3: CASSYAGWGGQETQYF
V: TRBV11-2; D: .; J: TRBJ2-5; size: .; DNA: TGTGCCAGCAGCCCTGGGCCCTTCGCGGAGACCCAGTACTTC; CDR3: CASSPGPFAETQYF
V: TRBV10-3; D: .; J: TRBJ1-3; size: .; DNA: TGTGCCATCAGACCCAGGGCCCCTGGAAACACCATATATTTT; CDR3: CAIRPRAPGNTIYF
V: TRBV19; D: .; J: TRBJ1-5; size: .; DNA: TGTGCCAGTAGTATCCGACAGTCCTATCAGCCCCAGCATTTT; CDR3: CASSIRQSYQPQHF
V: TRBV24-1; D: .; J: TRBJ2-1; size: .; DNA: TGTGCCACCAGTGATTCGAGAAATGAGCAGTTCTTC; CDR3: CATSDSRNEQFF
V: TRBV5-6; D: TRBD2; J: TRBJ2-7; size: .; DNA: TGTGCCAGCAGACTGACTAGCGGGCGTACCTACGAGCAGTACTTC; CDR3: CASRLTSGRTYEQYF
V: TRBV11-2; D: .; J: TRBJ2-7; size: .; DNA: TGTGCCAGCAGCTCCATATACCGGTACGAGCAGTACTTC; CDR3: CASSSIYRYEQYF
V: TRBV10-3; D: TRBD1; J: TRBJ2-1; size: .; DNA: TGTGCCATCAGGGCCCCGAGGGGGCTAGTTGATGAGCAGTTCTTC; CDR3: CAIRAPRGLVDEQFF
V: TRBV24-1; D: TRBD2; J: TRBJ2-1; size: once; DNA: TGTGCCACCAGTGATTTAGCCTCGGCTAGCGGGAGGGGCAATGAGCAGTTCTTC; CDR3: CATSDLASASGRGNEQFF
V: TRBV4-2; D: TRBD1; J: TRBJ1-2; size: .; DNA: TGTGCCAGCTCCGAGGGACAGGGTTTTGGCTATGGCTACACCTTC; CDR3: CASSEGQGFGYGYTF
V: TRBV20-1; D: .; J: TRBJ2-3; size: .; DNA: TGCAGTACCCCCTTTGGGGATACGCAGTATTTT; CDR3: CSTPFGDTQYF
V: TRBV6-5; D: .; J: TRBJ1-5; size: .; DNA: TGTGCCACCAGTTACGTAGGATCCCAGCATTTT; CDR3: CATSYVGSQHF
V: TRBV4-1; D: .; J: TRBJ1-1; size: .; DNA: TGCGCCAGCAGCCAAACTCCAGCTTCTGAAGCTTTCTTT; CDR3: CASSQTPASEAFF
V: TRBV7-8; D: TRBD1; J: TRBJ1-4; size: .; DNA: TGTGCCAGCAGCTTAGACAGGGGGCCCGTTAATGAAAAACTGTTTTTT; CDR3: CASSLDRGPVNEKLFF
V: TRBV28; D: .; J: TRBJ1-1; size: .; DNA: TGTGCCAGCAGCCCCATCCTTGCGACGGCATACACTGAAGCTTTCTTT; CDR3: CASSPILATAYTEAFF
V: TRBV11-2; D: TRBD1; J: TRBJ2-1; size: .; DNA: TGTGCCAGCAGCCCCACCGGGACAGTCAATGAGCAGTTCTTC; CDR3: CASSPTGTVNEQFF
V: TRBV6-5; D: .; J: TRBJ2-3; size: .; DNA: TGTGCCAGCAGTTATAGGAGGGCTTACACAGATACGCAGTATTTT; CDR3: CASSYRRAYTDTQYF
V: TRBV14; D: .; J: TRBJ1-1; size: once; DNA: TGTGCCAGCAGTACGACCTACACTGAAGCTTTCTTT; CDR3: CASSTTYTEAFF